Each of the 14 T cell receptor beta chains below was sequenced from the same sample in a study of blood T cell repertoires in COVID-19. Some clones are missing from TCRdb's copy, which holds only in-frame ones; the method was immunoSEQ multiplex PCR. The table records roughly 80,000 clones, approximately 78% of them present only once. Sequenced: peripheral blood. These receptors originate from a woman aged 55-69 years with acute or convalescent COVID-19.

The chain carries TRBV19 and TRBJ2-7, with D maybe TRBD1 (6 bases). Trimming left V 9 bases short and J 4 bases short, with 22 bases between. This CDR3 contains 15 residues. CDR1 is LNHDA, CDR2 SQIVND, per germline (reference sequence). As DNA, the CDR3 is TGTGCCAGCCCCCGGGACACCGTTTCGGGATACGAGCAGTACTTC. Its protein is CASPRDTVSGYEQYF.

This clone was detected many times. The chain uses TRBV7-2 and TRBJ2-7; D might be TRBD2 (7 bases). Trimming cost V 1 base and J 3 bases, with 16 bases left between them. The CDR3 has 16 residues. Germline loops: CDR1 SGHTA, CDR2 FQGNSA. Here the CDR3 reads CASSLGGGQVSYEQYV. The CDR3 DNA sequence: TGTGCCAGCAGCTTAGGGGGGGGGCAGGTGAGCTACGAGCAGTACGTC.

The rearrangement links TRBV19 to TRBJ2-3; the match to TRBD1 covers 12 bases. Germline assignment: CDR1 LNHDA and CDR2 SQIVND (reference sequence). The CDR3 loop spans 16 amino acids. V trimming: 4 bases; J trimming: 7 bases; junction bases outside the gene matches: 9. CDR3 DNA sequence: TGTGCCAGTAGTAACTCTCGGGACAGGGGGCGGAATACGCAGTATTTT. Protein product: CASSNSRDRGRNTQYF.

The rearrangement uses TRBV7-2 and TRBJ2-5, with TRBD1 matching over 8 bases. The trim removed 3 bases at V and 4 bases at J, leaving 7 bases unmatched. The CDR3 extends over 15 amino acids. Germline values: CDR1 SGHTA, CDR2 FQGNSA. CDR3 nucleotides: TGTGCCAGCAGCTTTCGGGCAGGGGGCGTAGAGACCCAGTACTTC. It yields the protein CASSFRAGGVETQYF.

The chain carries TRBV6-6 and TRBJ1-4; 9 positions agree with TRBD1. The CDR3 covers 14 residues. The J segment lost 8 bases and the V segment lost 5 bases, leaving 6 bases of the junction unmatched. In germline, CDR1 is MNHNY, CDR2 SVGAGI (reference sequence). The CDR3 spells CASSQQGATEKLFF. In DNA, the CDR3 is TGTGCCAGCAGTCAACAGGGGGCTACCGAAAAACTGTTTTTT.

This clone occurred many times. The chain is built from TRBV3-1 (or the pseudogene TRBV3-2) and TRBJ1-2; D possibly corresponds to TRBD1 (5 bases). CDR3 size: 16 residues. V was cut by 0 bases and J by 5 bases, with 16 bases left in between. Germline V CDR1 and CDR2: LGHDT, YNNKEL (reference sequence). As DNA, the CDR3 is TGTGCCAGCAGCCAAGACCAAGCAGGGATAGGGTATGGCTACACCTTC. As protein: CASSQDQAGIGYGYTF.

The rearrangement links TRBV7-2 to TRBJ2-5; tentatively, D is TRBD1 (6 bases). The CDR3 totals 14 residues. Deletions cut 4 bases from V and 1 base from J, with 10 bases between. Germline V gives CDR1 SGHTA, CDR2 FQGNSA. Here the CDR3 reads CASSYQQGQETQYF. DNA of the CDR3: TGTGCCAGCAGCTACCAACAGGGCCAAGAGACCCAGTACTTC.

V gene TRBV6-5 combines with J gene TRBJ2-2; the match to TRBD2 covers 7 bases. Germline-derived CDR1 and CDR2 are MNHEY and SVGAGI. The ends lost 5 bases at V and 4 bases at J; junction bases unmatched: 1. This CDR3 spans 13 amino acids. The CDR3 region has the DNA TGTGCCAGCAGTCGCGGGAGCACCGGGGAGCTGTTTTTT. Translation: CASSRGSTGELFF.

The V and J genes are TRBV24-1 and TRBJ1-5, with 8 bases matching TRBD1. The germline V gene has CDR1 KGHDR and CDR2 SFDVKD. V dropped 5 bases and J dropped 5; count of bases not matched to a gene: 13. The CDR3 has 17 residues. CDR3 DNA: TGTGCCACCAGTGGGGGTCCCGGCAGGGGGCGGGATCAGCCCCAGCATTTT. Translating it yields CATSGGPGRGRDQPQHF.

The chain has TRBV15 and TRBJ1-2; D is possibly TRBD1 (5 bases). V lost 7 bases, J lost 4 bases, and 13 bases lay in between. This CDR3 is built from 13 residues. The germline V gene encodes CDR1 LNHNV and CDR2 YYDKDF (reference sequence). The CDR3 sequence: CATNTREGYGYTF. The CDR3 region has the DNA TGTGCCACCAACACCAGGGAGGGCTATGGCTACACCTTC.

The chain uses TRBV6-2 or TRBV6-3 and TRBJ1-5, with 7 bases that match TRBD1. The ends lost 5 bases at V and 7 bases at J; junction bases unmatched: 8. CDR3 length equals 14 residues. Germline assignment: CDR1 MNHEY and CDR2 SVGEGT. CDR3 amino acids: CASSGGQLGQPQHF. The CDR3 coding sequence is TGTGCCAGCAGTGGGGGACAGTTAGGGCAGCCCCAGCATTTT.

This clone was found once. The V and J genes are TRBV6-1 and TRBJ1-1; weak D call: TRBD1 (5 bases). The CDR3 sequence is 11 residues long. V dropped 8 bases and J dropped 4 bases, with 8 bases sitting between them. Germline V gives CDR1 MNHNS, CDR2 SASEGT. In nucleotides, the CDR3 is TGTGCCAGCCTGGGGCTCACTGAAGCTTTCTTT. Its protein product is CASLGLTEAFF.

The CDR3 spells CSASLRGTEAFF. CDR3 nucleotides: TGCAGTGCTAGTCTACGAGGAACTGAAGCTTTCTTT. This rearrangement joins TRBV20-1 to TRBJ1-1; the D is unclear. Trimming took off 3 bases at V and 5 bases at J, with 10 bases between the two ends. The germline V gene has CDR1 DFQATT and CDR2 SNEGSKA (reference sequence). This CDR3 region has 12 residues.

V and J are TRBV4-3 and TRBJ1-1; D unclear. Germline values: CDR1 LGHNA, CDR2 YSLEER. Trimming stripped 4 bases from V and 4 bases from J, with 13 bases between. The CDR3 sequence is 14 residues long. CDR3 residues: CASSPSRGITEAFF. The CDR3 DNA reads TGCGCCAGCAGCCCCTCGCGGGGAATCACTGAAGCTTTCTTT.